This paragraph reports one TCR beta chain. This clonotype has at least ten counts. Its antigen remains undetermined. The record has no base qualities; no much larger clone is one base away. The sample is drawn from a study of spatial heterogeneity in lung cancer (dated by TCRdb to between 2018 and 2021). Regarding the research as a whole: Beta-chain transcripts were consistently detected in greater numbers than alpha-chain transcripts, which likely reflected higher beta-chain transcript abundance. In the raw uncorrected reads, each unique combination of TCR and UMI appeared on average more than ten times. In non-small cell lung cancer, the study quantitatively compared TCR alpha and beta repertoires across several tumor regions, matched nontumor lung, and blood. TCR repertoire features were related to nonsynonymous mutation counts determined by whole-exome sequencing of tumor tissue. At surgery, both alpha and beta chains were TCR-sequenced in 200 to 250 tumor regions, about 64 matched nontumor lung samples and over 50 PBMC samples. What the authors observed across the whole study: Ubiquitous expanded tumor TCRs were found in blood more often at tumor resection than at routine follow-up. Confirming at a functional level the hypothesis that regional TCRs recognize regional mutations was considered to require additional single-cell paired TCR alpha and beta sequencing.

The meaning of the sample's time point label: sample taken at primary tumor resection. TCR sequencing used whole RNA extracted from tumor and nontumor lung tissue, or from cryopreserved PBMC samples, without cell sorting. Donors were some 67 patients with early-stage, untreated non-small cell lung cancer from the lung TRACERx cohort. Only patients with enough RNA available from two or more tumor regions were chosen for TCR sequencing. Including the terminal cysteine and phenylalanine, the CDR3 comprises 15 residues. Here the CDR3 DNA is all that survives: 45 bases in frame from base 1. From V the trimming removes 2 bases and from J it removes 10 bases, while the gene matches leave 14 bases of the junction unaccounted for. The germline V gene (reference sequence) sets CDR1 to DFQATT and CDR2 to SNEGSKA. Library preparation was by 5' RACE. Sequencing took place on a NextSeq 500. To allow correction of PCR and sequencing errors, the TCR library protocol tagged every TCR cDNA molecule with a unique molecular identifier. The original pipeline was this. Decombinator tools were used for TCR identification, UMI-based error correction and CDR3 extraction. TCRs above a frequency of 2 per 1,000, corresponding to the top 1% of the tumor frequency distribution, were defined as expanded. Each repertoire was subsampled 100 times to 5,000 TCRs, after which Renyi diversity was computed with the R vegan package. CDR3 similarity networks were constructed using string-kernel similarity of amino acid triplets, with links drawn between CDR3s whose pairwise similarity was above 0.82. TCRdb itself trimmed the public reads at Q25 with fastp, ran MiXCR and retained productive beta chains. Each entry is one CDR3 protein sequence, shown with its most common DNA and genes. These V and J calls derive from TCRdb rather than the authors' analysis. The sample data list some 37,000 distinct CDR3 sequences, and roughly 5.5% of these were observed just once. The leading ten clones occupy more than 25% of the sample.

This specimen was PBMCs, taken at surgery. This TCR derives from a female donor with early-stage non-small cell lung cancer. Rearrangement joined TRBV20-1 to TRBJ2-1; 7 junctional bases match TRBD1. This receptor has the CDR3 CSARSPGQRTGEQFF. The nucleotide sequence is TGCAGTGCTAGATCCCCGGGACAGAGAACTGGCGAGCAGTTCTTC.